A single TCR beta chain is shown here with its context. Its cognate antigen is unknown. The data were taken from a study of blood T cells in healthy people across ages. Study observations and caveats: With naive T cell percentage, TCR beta diversity showed a strong correlation.

This CDR3 is 16 amino acids long. V dropped 0 bases and J dropped 2 bases, with 11 bases sitting between them. Per the germline V gene, CDR1 is LNHNV and CDR2 is YYDKDF (reference sequence). Primers used in a second PCR of about 7 to 12 cycles were a sample-barcoded 5' primer and a J-beta primer mix. TCRdb ran MiXCR on the 5' RACE reads and lists one entry per CDR3 protein. The data hold some 1,000,000 distinct CDR3 sequences, with approximately 25% observed a single time. The same sample was also used in a study of T cells of mothers and their children.

The chain employs TRBV15 and TRBJ2-1; maybe TRBD2 (6 bases). This clonotype originated in a girl aged 2 to 10 in good health. Sequencing was done on a sample of blood. In nucleotides, the CDR3 is TGTGCCACCAGCAGAGAGGGGGAGGTTACCTACAATGAGCAGTTCTTC. This encodes CATSREGEVTYNEQFF.